These 11 T cell receptor beta chains were sequenced from one sample in a study of blood T cell repertoires in COVID-19 (dated by TCRdb to 2018 to 2020). Library creation used the immunoSEQ multiplex PCR assay. In its TCRdb copy, this immuneACCESS table keeps in-frame sequences only and misses some clones. Where compared with another copy, unresolved V genes explain less than half of these, and the others have no known cause. The sample records about 250,000 clones, approximately 84% of which are singletons. Roughly 16% of the sample goes to the ten largest clones. The source material was PBMCs or T cells enriched from blood (not recorded which). The receptors stem from a man aged 18 to 30 who had recovered from COVID-19.

This sequence joins TRBV6-5 and TRBJ1-2; D not resolved. The CDR3 consists of 14 residues. The V end lost 5 bases, the J end lost 7 bases, and 17 bases lay between the germline ends. CDR1 is MNHEY, CDR2 SVGAGI, per germline. The chain's CDR3 is CASSLRVPSLGYTF. The CDR3, as DNA: TGTGCCAGCAGTCTCCGGGTCCCATCCCTTGGCTACACCTTC.

Only a few counts were recorded for this clone. V gene TRBV6-5 combines with J gene TRBJ1-2; 8 bases fit TRBD1. Unmatched junction bases numbered 3, after V lost 2 bases and J lost 4 bases. CDR3 size: 14 residues. Germline V gene lookup returns CDR1 MNHEY and CDR2 SVGAGI. This CDR3 reads CASSYDRGAYGYTF. In nucleotides, the CDR3 is TGTGCCAGCAGTTACGACAGGGGTGCCTATGGCTACACCTTC.

V usage is TRBV6-4 and J usage is TRBJ2-3, with 7 bases that match TRBD2. Trimming at V came to 3 bases and at J to 8 bases, leaving 8 bases not matched to a gene. The germline gives CDR1 MRHNA, CDR2 SNTAGT. This CDR3 region has 14 residues. The CDR3 bases are TGTGCCAGCAGTGATCTTGCGGGGGACCCTACGCAGTATTTT. Its protein product is CASSDLAGDPTQYF.

The V and J genes are TRBV7-9 and TRBJ2-1; 10 positions match TRBD1. V was clipped by 7 bases and J by 2 bases; unmatched bases: 8. The germline CDR1 and CDR2 sequences are SEHNR and FQNEAQ (reference sequence). The CDR3 length is 16 residues. CDR3 sequence (DNA): TGTGCCAGCACCGACCCCGGGACAGGGGCCTACAATGAGCAGTTCTTC. It translates to CASTDPGTGAYNEQFF.

The V and J genes are TRBV7-3 and TRBJ2-1, with TRBD2 matching 10 bases. Germline trimming cut 6 bases from V and 6 bases from J; bases unmatched to any gene: 8. Germline values: CDR1 SGHTA, CDR2 FQGTGA. The CDR3 has 15 amino acids. This chain's CDR3 is CASSYASGSFNEQFF. In DNA form, the CDR3 reads TGTGCCAGCAGTTACGCTAGCGGGAGCTTCAATGAGCAGTTCTTC. Together with reference TRBV7-3 and TRBJ2-1, the CDR3 gives the full variable domain: GAGVSQTPSNKVTEKGKYVELRCDPISGHTALYWYRQSLGQGPEFLIYFQGTGAADDSGLPNDRFFAVRPEGSVSTLKIQRTERGDSAVYLCASSYASGSFNEQFFGPGTRLTVL.

The chain employs TRBV28 and TRBJ2-3; 10 bases map to TRBD1. Trimming took 5 bases from V and 13 from J; bases not matched to a gene: 9. Per the germline V gene, CDR1 is MDHEN and CDR2 is SYDVKM. This CDR3 spans 13 amino acids. The CDR3 region is CASSTTGGWIEYF. The CDR3 coding sequence is TGTGCCAGCAGTACGACAGGGGGCTGGATTGAGTATTTT.

Only a few counts were recorded for this clone. The same CDR3 arises from other DNA sequences in this sample as well. V and J are TRBV5-6 and TRBJ1-4; TRBD1 might be the D (5 bases). The V end lost 0 bases, the J end lost 2 bases, and 8 bases lay between the germline ends. Germline values: CDR1 SGHDT, CDR2 YYEEEE. The CDR3 runs to 15 residues. In nucleotides, the CDR3 is TGTGCCAGCAGCTTGGGCAGGGCGACTAATGAAAAACTGTTTTTT. This codes for CASSLGRATNEKLFF.

The chain links TRBV6-5 to TRBJ2-4, with D maybe TRBD2 (5 bases). The V and J ends lost 6 bases and 7 bases respectively, with 10 bases between them. The V gene's germline CDR1 is MNHEY and CDR2 SVGAGI. This CDR3 comprises 12 residues. CDR3 bases: TGTGCCAGCAGAGAGGGTGGTAACATTCAGTACTTC. Its protein product is CASREGGNIQYF.

The chain employs TRBV6-5 and TRBJ2-1; D is uncertain. The CDR3 has 15 residues. Germline V gene lookup returns CDR1 MNHEY and CDR2 SVGAGI. Trimming removed 1 base at V and 8 bases at J, with 15 bases between. CDR3 nucleotides: TGTGCCAGCAGTTACTTCGGAGAACGAGGCTATGAGCAGTTCTTC. Its translation is CASSYFGERGYEQFF.

Written as DNA, the CDR3 is TGTGCCAGCAGAACCGGGACAGGGGACACTGAAGCTTTCTTT. Translating it yields CASRTGTGDTEAFF. The chain uses TRBV7-8 and TRBJ1-1, with 10 bases lining up with TRBD1. CDR1 SGHVS and CDR2 FQNEAQ come from the germline V gene. The V segment lost 6 bases and the J segment 3 bases; nucleotides outside the gene matches: 4. The CDR3 has 14 amino acids.

The chain is built from TRBV6-5 and TRBJ1-2, with D unclear. The CDR3 extends over 13 amino acids. The germline V and J ends were trimmed by 7 bases and 8 bases, with 17 bases remaining between them. CDR1 and CDR2 from the germline V gene are MNHEY and SVGAGI. CDR3 in DNA: TGTGCCAGCACCCAGACGTCCAGAGGCGGCTACACCTTC. Translation: CASTQTSRGGYTF.